The clone carrying this T cell receptor (beta chain) was seen once. Its antigen is not identified. The CDR3 spans 13 residues. With V trimmed by 8 bases and J by 8 bases, 11 bases remained unmatched. CDR1 is SQVTM and CDR2 is ANQGSEA in the germline V gene. This specimen belongs to a study of chemoradiotherapy in HPV16-positive cancers. Whole-study findings and limits: HPV-responsive T-cell expansion during chemoradiotherapy was linked to improved recurrence-free survival in HPV16-positive patients.

Sequenced by immunoSEQ multiplex PCR; TCRdb stores in-frame clones only, minus some. The data show thousands of clones, roughly 89% seen once. The rearrangement joins TRBV29-1 to TRBJ2-1; 8 bases fit TRBD2. This sample was gathered from a patient who underwent chemoradiotherapy. This receptor was obtained from a human donor with HPV-associated anogenital cancer. This CDR3 is CSSTAGAGYEQFF. CDR3 in DNA: TGCAGCTCGACAGCGGGAGCCGGGTATGAGCAGTTCTTC.